The T cell receptor beta chain under discussion was sequenced for a study of CD8 T cells in Susac syndrome. Findings and caveats of the study: Clonal expansion did not appear in Susac syndrome CD4+ T cell repertoires. The authors acknowledged that the study's TCR sequencing and HLA analysis involved relatively few individuals.

Patients with Susac syndrome met the recently defined diagnostic criteria for definite or probable disease. This clonotype was picked up one time. Antigen: not known. This CDR3 region has 13 residues. The V and J ends lost 7 bases and 4 bases respectively, with 16 bases between them. In germline, CDR1 is SQVTM, CDR2 ANQGSEA. Random hexamers were used to reverse transcribe 0.5 to 1 ug of RNA. TCRdb used MiXCR to reprocess the immunoSEQ multiplex PCR reads, holding one entry per CDR3 protein. The sample lists some 240,000 distinct CDR3 sequences; 95% to 97% were seen once. V is TRBV29-1 and J is TRBJ1-1; possible D gene TRBD1, 5 bases. The source is a human donor with Susac syndrome. Sequenced input: CD4+ T cells from PBMCs. CDR3 region: CSAAARRGTEAFF. CDR3 DNA: TGCAGCGCCGCGGCCAGGAGGGGCACTGAAGCTTTCTTT.